The 24 T cell receptor beta chains below all came from one sample that was sequenced in a study of identical twins. Via MiXCR, TCRdb re-called the 5' RACE reads, giving one row per CDR3 protein. The data show some 590,000 distinct CDR3 sequences, more than 9% seen once. In addition, the sample was reused for a study of yellow fever vaccine responses in identical twins.

Sequencing input: PBMCs. The receptors come from a woman younger than 35 in good health.

The genes are TRBV20-1 and TRBJ2-1, with 7 nucleotides matching TRBD2. The CDR3 is 17 amino acids. Germline V gene sequence: CDR1 DFQATT, CDR2 SNEGSKA (reference sequence). The junction had 14 bases not matched to a gene; V was cut back by 1 base and J by 5 bases. The CDR3 loop is CSARGPVGLAEDNEQFF. The DNA of the CDR3 is TGCAGTGCTAGAGGTCCCGTGGGGCTAGCGGAAGACAATGAGCAGTTCTTC.

This clonotype was seen many times. The chain employs TRBV12-3 or TRBV12-4 and TRBJ2-1; the D gene is possibly TRBD1 (5 bases). V shed 6 bases and J shed 5 bases, with 11 bases lying between them. The CDR3 consists of 13 residues. The CDR3 reads CASSVQVNNEQFF. For the CDR3, the DNA is TGTGCCAGCAGCGTACAGGTGAACAATGAGCAGTTCTTC.

At least ten counts were recorded for this clonotype. This chain links TRBV20-1 with TRBJ1-5; TRBD1 matches at 11 bases. This CDR3 is 15 amino acids long. Germline lookup yields CDR1 DFQATT and CDR2 SNEGSKA (reference sequence). V shed 6 bases, J shed 0 bases, and the junction held 4 bases outside the gene matches. The CDR3 is CSARDRGISNQPQHF. The CDR3 DNA reads as TGCAGTGCACGGGACAGGGGGATTAGCAATCAGCCCCAGCATTTT.

The V call is TRBV4-2, the J call TRBJ2-5; 7 nucleotides line up with TRBD2. Germline trimming cut 6 bases from V and 5 bases from J; bases unmatched to any gene: 6. CDR1 and CDR2 (germline): LGHNA, YNFKEQ. The CDR3 is made up of 13 amino acids. The CDR3 DNA sequence: TGTGCCAGCAGAGAGGCCGGGGGGGAGACCCAGTACTTC. Translating it yields CASREAGGETQYF.

This clonotype was counted at least ten times. The chain recombines TRBV2 with TRBJ1-5; D gene ambiguous. Germline lookup yields CDR1 SNHLY and CDR2 FYNNEI. V was trimmed by 6 bases and J by 0 bases, leaving 12 bases between them. The CDR3 totals 15 residues. The CDR3 is CASRPRTASNQPQHF. The CDR3 DNA reads TGTGCCAGCAGGCCCCGGACGGCTAGCAATCAGCCCCAGCATTTT.

This clonotype has only a few counts. CDR3 in DNA: TGCGCCAGCAGCCAAGGGACGGGACTAGCGGGAGAGACCCAGTACTTC. Its translation is CASSQGTGLAGETQYF. The genes are TRBV4-1 and TRBJ2-5; 12 nucleotides agree with TRBD2. J gave up 4 bases and V 1 base, and 4 bases lay outside the gene matches. Per germline, CDR1 MGHRA and CDR2 YSYEKL. The CDR3 extends over 16 amino acids.

This clonotype was counted a few times. The chain employs TRBV6-1 and TRBJ2-1; 8 bases agree with TRBD1. The CDR3 spans 15 residues. Per germline, CDR1 MNHNS and CDR2 SASEGT. Unmatched junction bases numbered 9, after V lost 6 bases and J lost 5 bases. The CDR3 DNA is TGTGCCAGCAGAACAGGGATGACAGGGGACAATGAGCAGTTCTTC. Its protein is CASRTGMTGDNEQFF.

This clonotype was observed at least ten times. The chain uses TRBV27 and TRBJ2-2; D not certain. The CDR3 sequence is 15 residues long. V shed 5 bases and J shed 5 bases, with 15 bases lying between them. The V gene's germline CDR1 is MNHEY and CDR2 SMNVEV (reference sequence). CDR3 nucleotide sequence: TGTGCCAGCAGTCCGTATACACTGGGGACCGGGGAGCTGTTTTTT. It codes for CASSPYTLGTGELFF.

This clonotype was detected only a few times. CDR3 coding DNA: TGCGCCAGCAGCTCTGAGGGGTTACCGACCGAGCAGTACTTC. Translation gives CASSSEGLPTEQYF. V usage is TRBV5-1 and J usage is TRBJ2-7; D possibly matches TRBD1 or TRBD2 (5 bases each). The CDR3 consists of 14 residues. V dropped 3 bases and J dropped 6 bases, with 16 bases sitting between them. The V gene's germline CDR1 is SGHRS and CDR2 YFSETQ.

This clonotype came up a few times. The J gene is TRBJ2-3, the V gene TRBV7-9; 14 nucleotides match TRBD2. V shed 5 bases and J 6 bases; nucleotides not matched to a gene: 7. The germline V gene encodes CDR1 SEHNR and CDR2 FQNEAQ (reference sequence). This CDR3 is 16 amino acids long. In DNA form, the CDR3 reads TGTGCCAGCAGCACGCGGACTAGCGGGAGGTCGGATACGCAGTATTTT. It encodes CASSTRTSGRSDTQYF.

This clonotype was seen only a few times. The chain employs TRBV11-2 and TRBJ1-3; 7 bases fit TRBD1. V lost 4 bases and J lost 0; bases outside the gene matches: 6. CDR1 SGHAT and CDR2 FQNNGV come from the germline V gene. The CDR3 sequence is 16 residues long. The CDR3 spells CASSSRQGSSGNTIYF. CDR3 nucleotides: TGTGCCAGCAGCTCAAGACAGGGCTCCTCTGGAAACACCATATATTTT.

Only one count was recorded for this clonotype. V gene TRBV2 combines with J gene TRBJ2-3; 10 positions match TRBD2. The CDR3 has 18 residues. The V and J ends lost 11 bases and 2 bases, in that order; junction bases with no gene match: 19. The germline gives CDR1 SNHLY, CDR2 FYNNEI. CDR3 amino acids: CAFSKRGAGGGDTDTQYF. The DNA for the CDR3 is TGTGCCTTCAGCAAGAGGGGAGCGGGGGGGGGAGACACAGATACGCAGTATTTT.

The chain couples TRBV4-2 to TRBJ2-3, with D perhaps TRBD2 (5 bases). The CDR3 covers 15 residues. CDR1 and CDR2 from the germline V gene are LGHNA and YNFKEQ. V lost 0 bases to trimming and J lost 0 bases, with 7 bases between them. The CDR3 sequence is CASSQDGKSTDTQYF. The CDR3 nucleotides are TGTGCCAGCAGCCAAGACGGGAAGAGCACAGATACGCAGTATTTT.

This clonotype showed up many times. The chain links TRBV9 to TRBJ2-1; 12 bases match TRBD2. Germline CDR1 is SGDLS and CDR2 is YYNGEE. With V trimmed by 4 bases and J by 7 bases, 9 bases remained unmatched. This CDR3 region has 16 residues. Here the CDR3 DNA reads TGTGCCAGCAGCTTAAGACTAGCGGGAGTAGAAAATGAGCAGTTCTTC. The encoded protein is CASSLRLAGVENEQFF.

This clonotype appeared a few times. This sequence joins TRBV4-2 and TRBJ2-6; 8 nucleotides align to TRBD1. CDR1 and CDR2 (germline): LGHNA, YNFKEQ. The CDR3 has 18 residues. V shed 2 bases and J 2 bases; nucleotides not matched to a gene: 8. The CDR3 bases are TGTGCCAGCAGCCAACGGAGGACAGGGCTGGCTGGGGCCAACGTCCTGACTTTC. It yields the protein CASSQRRTGLAGANVLTF.

This chain links TRBV29-1 with TRBJ2-7, with a possible D match to TRBD2 (5 bases). V was clipped by 5 bases and J by 5 bases, with 10 bases between them. The CDR3 is 11 residues long. Per the germline V gene, CDR1 is SQVTM and CDR2 is ANQGSEA. The CDR3 DNA is TGCAGCGTTTCCCGGGGTCACGAGCAGTACTTC. This translates into CSVSRGHEQYF.

As concerns this clonotype: Sequence at one end of the junction differs from germline and may be a read error. This chain uses TRBV3-1 with TRBJ2-3; D possibly matches TRBD1 or TRBD2 (5 bases each). The CDR3 extends over 17 amino acids. Germline V gene lookup returns CDR1 LGHDT and CDR2 YNNKEL (reference sequence). The CDR3, as DNA: TGTGCCACCAGCCAAAGAGGGGCAAGGGGAAATGCGGATACGCAGTATTTT. This codes for CATSQRGARGNADTQYF.

This clonotype was detected only a few times. The gene calls are TRBV3-1 and TRBJ1-4, with D unresolved. Trimming removed 1 base from V and 16 bases from J, with 16 bases in between. CDR1 and CDR2 (germline): LGHDT, YNNKEL (reference sequence). The CDR3 contains 13 residues. The CDR3 loop is CASSQVVGSEKFF. The CDR3 bases are TGTGCCAGCAGCCAAGTCGTGGGGAGTGAGAAGTTTTTT. Based on the CDR3 plus reference TRBV3-1 and TRBJ1-4, the full variable domain is DTAVSQTPKYLVTQMGNDKSIKCEQNLGHDTMYWYKQDSKKFLKIMFSYNNKELIINETVPNRFSPKSPDKAHLNLHINSLELGDSAVYFCASSQVVGSEKFFGSGTQLSVL.

In this sample, this clonotype turned up a few times. DNA for the CDR3: TGTGCCAGCAGTTTTGACAGGGCTAACTATGGCTACACCTTC. It encodes CASSFDRANYGYTF. The J gene is TRBJ1-2, the V gene TRBV12-3 or TRBV12-4; 7 bases are shared with TRBD1. This CDR3 region has 14 residues. The V and J ends lost 3 bases and 0 bases, in that order; junction bases with no gene match: 1.

This clonotype was detected a few times. The chain combines TRBV29-1 with TRBJ2-7; TRBD1 aligns across 9 bases. V trimming: 7 bases; J trimming: 2 bases; junction bases outside the gene matches: 9. The CDR3 runs to 14 residues. Germline V lookup: CDR1 SQVTM, CDR2 ANQGSEA. The CDR3, as DNA: TGCAGCGCCCTGGACGGGACAGGGCCCTACGAGCAGTACTTC. The encoded protein is CSALDGTGPYEQYF.

This clonotype was picked up a small number of times. The CDR3 DNA reads TGTGCCAGTAGTAGGTTGGGGGTACTAGCTGGCACCGGGGAGCTGTTTTTT. The encoded protein is CASSRLGVLAGTGELFF. The chain uses TRBV19 and TRBJ2-2; the D gene is possibly TRBD2 (6 bases). This CDR3 region has 17 residues. The V gene lost 4 bases and the J gene lost 4 bases, with 19 bases spanning the gap. The germline V gene has CDR1 LNHDA and CDR2 SQIVND (reference sequence).

In its sample, this clonotype was seen a few times. The chain has TRBV7-2 and TRBJ2-3; D call uncertain. The CDR3 length is 15 residues. Trimming shortened V by 4 bases and J by 6 bases, and 17 bases separated the two germline ends. CDR1 and CDR2 (germline): SGHTA, FQGNSA. The CDR3 reads CASSSDASTADTQYF. Written as DNA, the CDR3 is TGTGCCAGCAGCTCGGATGCCTCGACGGCCGATACGCAGTATTTT.

At least ten counts were recorded for this clonotype. This chain connects TRBV12-3 or TRBV12-4 to TRBJ2-4, with D maybe TRBD1 (7 bases). The CDR3 spans 15 residues. V dropped 2 bases and J dropped 4 bases, with 12 bases sitting between them. DNA for the CDR3: TGTGCCAGCAGTTTATCTTCAGGGGGGAAAAACATTCAGTACTTC. Protein sequence: CASSLSSGGKNIQYF.

The V call is TRBV18, the J call TRBJ2-1; the D gene is possibly TRBD1 (5 bases). This CDR3 contains 13 residues. V lost 2 bases and J 9 bases, leaving 11 bases between the germline ends. Looked up from germline, CDR1 is KGHSH and CDR2 is LQKENI. CDR3 bases: TGTGCCAGCTCACCAATTCAGGGTAGTGAGCAGTTCTTC. It is translated as CASSPIQGSEQFF. The complete variable domain, with remaining parts taken from reference TRBV18 and TRBJ2-1, reads NAGVMQNPRHLVRRRGQEARLRCSPMKGHSHVYWYRQLPEEGLKFMVYLQKENIIDESGMPKERFSAEFPKEGPSILRIQQVVRGDSAAYFCASSPIQGSEQFFGPGTRLTVL.